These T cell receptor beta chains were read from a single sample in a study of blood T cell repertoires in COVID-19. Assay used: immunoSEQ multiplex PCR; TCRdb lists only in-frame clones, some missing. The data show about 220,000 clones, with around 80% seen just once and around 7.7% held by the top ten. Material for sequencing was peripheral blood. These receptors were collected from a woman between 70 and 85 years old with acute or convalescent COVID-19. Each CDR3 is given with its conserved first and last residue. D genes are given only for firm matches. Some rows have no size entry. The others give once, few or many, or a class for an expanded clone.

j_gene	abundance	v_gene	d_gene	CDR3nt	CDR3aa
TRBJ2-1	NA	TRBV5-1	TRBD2	TGCGCCAGCAGCTTGGATGTTAGCGGGGGGCCCCCCGAGCAGTTCTTC	CASSLDVSGGPPEQFF
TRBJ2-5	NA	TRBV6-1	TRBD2	TGTGCCAGCAGTGGGGGACTAGCGGGCCCCCAAGAGACCCAGTACTTC	CASSGGLAGPQETQYF
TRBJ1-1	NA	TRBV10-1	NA	TGCGCCGGGGCAGGGATTGAAGCTTTCTTT	CAGAGIEAFF
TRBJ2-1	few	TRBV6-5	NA	TGTGCCAGCAGTTTGACAGGAGTCTACAATGAGCAGTTCTTC	CASSLTGVYNEQFF
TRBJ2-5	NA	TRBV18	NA	TGTGCCAGCTCTTCTGGGGCGGTCCAAGAGACCCAGTACTTC	CASSSGAVQETQYF
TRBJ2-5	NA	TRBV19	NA	TGTGCCAGTAGTAACCGGGACACGTTTCGGGAGACCCAGTACTTC	CASSNRDTFRETQYF
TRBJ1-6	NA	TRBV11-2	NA	TGTGCCAGCTCCCCGGGGGGGTCGAATTCACCCCTCCACTTT	CASSPGGSNSPLHF
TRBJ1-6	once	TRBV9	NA	TGTGCCAGCAGCGTGCAGGCTACAGGATCACCCCTCCACTTT	CASSVQATGSPLHF
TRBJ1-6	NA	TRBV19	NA	TGTGCCAGTAGTAACACCCCTGGTTTTTCACCCCTCCACTTT	CASSNTPGFSPLHF
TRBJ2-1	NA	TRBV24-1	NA	TGTGCCACCAGTGATGCCCGTGGGGGGGCCAATGAGCAGTTCTTC	CATSDARGGANEQFF
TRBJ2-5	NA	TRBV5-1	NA	TGCGCCAGCAGCTTGGCCAATGCGGGTGAGACCCAGTACTTC	CASSLANAGETQYF
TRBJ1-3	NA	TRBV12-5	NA	TGTGCTAGTGGTTTGGGACAGGTCGTCAGTGGAAACACCATATATTTT	CASGLGQVVSGNTIYF
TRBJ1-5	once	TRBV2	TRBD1	TGTGCCAGCAGAGGAGGGGGCCACAATCAGCCCCAGCATTTT	CASRGGGHNQPQHF
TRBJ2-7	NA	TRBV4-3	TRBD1	TGCGCCAGCAGCCAAGAGACAGGGGACTACGAGCAGTACTTC	CASSQETGDYEQYF
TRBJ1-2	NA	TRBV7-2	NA	TGTGCCAGCAGTCAAGACTCGTATGGCTACACCTTC	CASSQDSYGYTF
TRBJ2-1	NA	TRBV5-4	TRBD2	TGTGCCAGCAGCCCCCAAAATAGCGGGGGAAATGAGCAGTTCTTC	CASSPQNSGGNEQFF
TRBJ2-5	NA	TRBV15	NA	TGTGCCACCAGCAGAGGGACGGCGGGAGAGACCCAGTACTTC	CATSRGTAGETQYF
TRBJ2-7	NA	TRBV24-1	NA	TGTGCCACCAGTGAACGGGGTGACGAGCAGTACTTC	CATSERGDEQYF
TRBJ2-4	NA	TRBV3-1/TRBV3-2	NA	TGTGCCAGCAGCCAAGACGTAGCGAACGGGGGCATTCAGTACTTC	CASSQDVANGGIQYF
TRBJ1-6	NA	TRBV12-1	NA	TGTGCCAGCAGCTCGGGACAGGGGGACGGCTCCTATAATTCACCCCTCCACTTT	CASSSGQGDGSYNSPLHF
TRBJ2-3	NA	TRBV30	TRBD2	TGTGCCTGGGGAAGCGGGGGGGTAAATACGCAGTATTTT	CAWGSGGVNTQYF
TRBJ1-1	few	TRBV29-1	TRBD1	TGCAGCGCCCGGGACAGGGGTAACACTGAAGCTTTCTTT	CSARDRGNTEAFF
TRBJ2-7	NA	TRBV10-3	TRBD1	TGTGCCATCAGCCTAGGGACAGGGGGGTCCTACGAGCAGTACTTC	CAISLGTGGSYEQYF
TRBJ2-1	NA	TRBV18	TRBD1	TGTGCCAGCTCACCCGGGACAGGGGAATCCTACAATGAGCAGTTCTTC	CASSPGTGESYNEQFF
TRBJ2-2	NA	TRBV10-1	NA	TGCGCCAGCAGTGGCAGGGGGGCCGGGGAGCTGTTTTTT	CASSGRGAGELFF
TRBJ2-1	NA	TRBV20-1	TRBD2	TGCAGTGCTAGTGTACCGAGCGGGGGCTTCTACAATGAGCAGTTCTTC	CSASVPSGGFYNEQFF
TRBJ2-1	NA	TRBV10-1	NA	TGCGCCAGCAGCCAAGGGGGGGGATCCTACAATGAGCAGTTCTTC	CASSQGGGSYNEQFF
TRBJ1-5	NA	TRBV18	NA	TGTGCCAGCTCCCCCAGCGTTAGCAATCAGCCCCAGCATTTT	CASSPSVSNQPQHF
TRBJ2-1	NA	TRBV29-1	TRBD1	TGCAGCGTGACAGGGGGACAGCCCAAGGTCAATGAGCAGTTCTTC	CSVTGGQPKVNEQFF
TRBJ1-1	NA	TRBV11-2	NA	TGTGCCAGCAGCTTCAGTCCTGAAGCTTTCTTT	CASSFSPEAFF
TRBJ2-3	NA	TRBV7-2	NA	TGTGCCAGCGGCGGGGATACGCAGTATTTT	CASGGDTQYF
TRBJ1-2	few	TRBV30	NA	TGTGCCTGGAGTCGGGGAGGAGGGGCGAACTATGGCTACACCTTC	CAWSRGGGANYGYTF
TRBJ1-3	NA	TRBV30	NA	TGTGCCTGGAGAAAAGAGTCTGGAAACACCATATATTTT	CAWRKESGNTIYF
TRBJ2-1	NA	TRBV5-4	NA	TGTGCCAGCAGCTTGGCAGGATCCAATGAGCAGTTCTTC	CASSLAGSNEQFF
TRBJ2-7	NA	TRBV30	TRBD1	TGTGCCTGGAGTACGGACAGGGGCTTCTTCGAGCAGTACTTC	CAWSTDRGFFEQYF
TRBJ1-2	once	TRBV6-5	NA	TGTGCCAGCAGCTCGAATACAGGGCCTGCTGGCTACACCTTC	CASSSNTGPAGYTF
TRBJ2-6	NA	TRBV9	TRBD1	TGTGCCAGCAGCGTAGTGGACAGGGCTGGGGCCAACGTCCTGACTTTC	CASSVVDRAGANVLTF
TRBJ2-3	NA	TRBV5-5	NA	TGTGCCAGCAGCTTACAGGACGGTGCGGATACGCAGTATTTT	CASSLQDGADTQYF
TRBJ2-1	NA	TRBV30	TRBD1	TGTGCCTGGGGCGACCGACAGGGGAAGCAGTTCTTC	CAWGDRQGKQFF
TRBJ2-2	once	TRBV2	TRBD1	TGTGCCAGCACCGGACAGGCCACCGGGGAGCTGTTTTTT	CASTGQATGELFF
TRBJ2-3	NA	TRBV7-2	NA	TGTGCCAGCAGAACAGGGTTTCGCACAGATACGCAGTATTTT	CASRTGFRTDTQYF